This TCR beta chain comes out of a study of T cell responses to AZD1222 COVID-19 vaccine. Looking at the study overall: Some second doses came at about 4 weeks and others at about 12 weeks; these were pooled. General study points: Receipt of two AZD1222 doses was followed by a rise in Spike-specific TCR breadth and depth. No day 14 peak samples; only post-peak repertoires were characterized. Spike regions recognized by vaccine-associated CD4 TCRs spanned the protein, led by 160-218 and 743-854.

Method: immunoSEQ multiplex PCR; TCRdb's copy keeps in-frame clones and lacks some. The sample lists 90,000 to 120,000 clones; about 90% were seen once. This CDR3 contains 15 residues. V lost 4 bases to trimming and J lost 0 bases; unmatched junction nucleotides: 3. Looked up from germline, CDR1 is GTSNPN and CDR2 is SVGIG (reference sequence). Notes on this clone: Its cognate antigen is unknown.

The rearrangement joins TRBV30 to TRBJ2-5; 12 bases fit TRBD2. This receptor was taken from an adult in good health. The sequences come from peripheral blood, collected on day 0 of AZD1222 vaccination. CDR3 sequence (DNA): TGTGCCTGGACACCTAGCGGGGGGGACCAAGAGACCCAGTACTTC. Its protein is CAWTPSGGDQETQYF.